Listed here are 8 T cell receptor beta chains from one sample, sequenced in a study of T cell responses to AZD1222 COVID-19 vaccine. The repertoire was sequenced with immunoSEQ multiplex PCR; TCRdb's copy has only in-frame clones and lacks some. The table lists over 110,000 clones, 75% to 90% of them singletons. The sample was peripheral blood, taken 28 days after the second AZD1222 dose. These receptors all come from an adult who received the AZD1222 COVID-19 vaccine.

V gene TRBV3-1 (or the pseudogene TRBV3-2) combines with J gene TRBJ1-3; TRBD1 aligns across 9 bases. V trimming: 0 bases; J trimming: 0 bases; junction bases outside the gene matches: 6. There are 18 residues in the CDR3. Germline CDR1 is LGHDT and CDR2 is YNNKEL (reference sequence). CDR3 in DNA: TGTGCCAGCAGCCAAGAGAGGGACAGGGCCCTCTCTGGAAACACCATATATTTT. This encodes CASSQERDRALSGNTIYF.

This chain links TRBV6-6 with TRBJ2-3; maybe TRBD1 (6 bases). V was cut by 2 bases and J by 4 bases, with 10 bases left in between. The germline gives CDR1 MNHNY, CDR2 SVGAGI (reference sequence). The CDR3 runs to 14 residues. Written as DNA, the CDR3 is TGTGCCAGCAGTTACCCCAGGGGTGCAGATACGCAGTATTTT. It codes for CASSYPRGADTQYF.

This clone was detected only once. The chain uses TRBV7-9 and TRBJ1-1; D not resolved. The CDR3 length is 14 residues. Germline CDR1 reads SEHNR; CDR2 reads FQNEAQ (reference sequence). Trimming pared 2 bases from V and 0 bases from J, leaving 7 bases between. DNA for the CDR3: TGTGCCAGCAGCTTAAGTGTTATGAACACTGAAGCTTTCTTT. Translating gives CASSLSVMNTEAFF.

This clone was picked up a small number of times. Within the sample, other DNA sequences also encode this same CDR3. The chain is built from TRBV9 and TRBJ2-3; 10 bases are shared with TRBD2. This CDR3 has 15 amino acids. V lost 3 bases to trimming and J lost 0 bases; unmatched junction nucleotides: 1. Germline CDR1 reads SGDLS; CDR2 reads YYNGEE. CDR3 region: CASSELAGSTDTQYF. The DNA of the CDR3 is TGTGCCAGCAGCGAACTAGCGGGGAGCACAGATACGCAGTATTTT.

The rearrangement links TRBV11-2 to TRBJ1-2; D is possibly TRBD1 (6 bases). Trimming took 1 base from V and 5 from J, leaving 14 bases between them. From germline, CDR1 is SGHAT and CDR2 FQNNGV. The length of the CDR3 is 15 residues. In nucleotides, the CDR3 is TGTGCCAGCAGCTTAGGGGGGGCCAGGGATTATGGCTACACCTTC. Protein product: CASSLGGARDYGYTF.

The V gene is TRBV28, the J gene TRBJ1-4, with a tentative D call TRBD1 (6 bases). The germline V gene has CDR1 MDHEN and CDR2 SYDVKM. The CDR3 consists of 15 residues. Deletions cut 2 bases from V and 7 bases from J, with 14 bases between. The CDR3 sequence: CASSLPGAGGEKLFF. The DNA of the CDR3 is TGTGCCAGCAGTTTACCGGGGGCTGGAGGTGAAAAACTGTTTTTT.

This chain uses TRBV5-4 with TRBJ1-1; TRBD1 might be the D (6 bases). The CDR3 length is 14 residues. The germline V gene encodes CDR1 SGHNT and CDR2 YYREEE (reference sequence). V was shortened by 4 bases and J by 0 bases, with 10 bases between the two germline ends. As DNA, the CDR3 is TGTGCCAGCAGCCCCCGACAGGTGAACACTGAAGCTTTCTTT. Residues: CASSPRQVNTEAFF.

The rearrangement uses TRBV30 and TRBJ1-2, with unresolved D. The ends were cut back, 0 bases at V and 3 bases at J, with 5 bases in the middle. The CDR3 is made up of 12 amino acids. From germline, CDR1 is GTSNPN and CDR2 SVGIG (reference sequence). The CDR3 is CAWSVRHYGYTF. For the CDR3, the DNA is TGTGCCTGGAGTGTACGACACTATGGCTACACCTTC.